Following are 30 T cell receptor beta chains from one sample sequenced in a study of spatial heterogeneity in lung cancer (dated by TCRdb to between 2019 and 2020). The investigation overall reported the following: The tumor nonsynonymous mutation count correlated with the number of expanded alpha and beta TCRs within the tumor.

Read against the paper, the sample's time point label means: sample taken at primary tumor resection. The receptor library was made with 5' RACE. The instrument given in TCRdb is NextSeq 500. TCRdb ran its own pipeline on the public reads, namely fastp trimming at Q25 and MiXCR clone calling, and kept in-frame beta chains. One record per CDR3 amino acid sequence lists the most common genes and DNA. Recorded for this sample are 3,000 to 4,500 distinct CDR3 sequences; 10% to 11% of them occurred a single time. The ten largest clones add up to about three fifths of the sample. Antigens of these TCRs are unknown. This sample comprised lung tumor tissue, obtained at surgery. These receptors originate from a male donor with early-stage non-small cell lung cancer.

This clonotype was observed a few times. The chain couples TRBV28 to TRBJ1-5; 9 bases match TRBD1. V was clipped by 3 bases and J by 6 bases; unmatched bases: 3. The CDR3 runs 14 residues. Germline V lookup: CDR1 MDHEN, CDR2 SYDVKM. This chain's CDR3 is CASSFGTGLQPQHF. The CDR3 DNA reads as TGTGCCAGCAGTTTTGGGACAGGGCTTCAGCCCCAGCATTTT.

The chain carries TRBV20-1 and TRBJ1-6; 7 bases match TRBD1. After removal of 6 bases from V and 7 bases from J, the junction contained 6 bases not matched to a gene. The CDR3 has 13 residues. CDR1 is DFQATT, CDR2 SNEGSKA, per germline (reference sequence). CDR3 loop: CSARGDANSPLHF. The CDR3 bases are TGCAGTGCCAGGGGGGACGCCAATTCACCCCTCCACTTT.

This chain uses TRBV5-1 with TRBJ2-1, with 10 bases that match TRBD2. The CDR3 length is 18 residues. The J segment lost 4 bases and the V segment lost 6 bases, leaving 16 bases of the junction unmatched. Germline-derived CDR1 and CDR2 are SGHRS and YFSETQ. The CDR3 DNA sequence: TGCGCCAGCAATGGGATCACAACCGGGACTAGCGTATACAATGAGCAGTTCTTC. Translated, it gives CASNGITTGTSVYNEQFF.

The chain employs TRBV20-1 and TRBJ1-2; D possibly corresponds to TRBD1 (6 bases). The germline CDR1 and CDR2 sequences are DFQATT and SNEGSKA (reference sequence). The V and J ends lost 8 bases and 4 bases respectively, with 20 bases between them. The CDR3 sequence is 14 residues long. The CDR3 coding sequence is TGCAGTCCCCCAATACAGGGACCCTCCTATGGCTACACCTTC. Translation: CSPPIQGPSYGYTF.

In its sample, this clonotype was seen many times. The chain recombines TRBV7-2 with TRBJ2-7, with 7 bases lining up with TRBD2. Germline V gene sequence: CDR1 SGHTA, CDR2 FQGNSA. This CDR3 comprises 14 residues. V shed 5 bases, J shed 2 bases, and the junction held 6 bases outside the gene matches. CDR3: CASSESSGTYEQYF. The CDR3 DNA sequence: TGTGCCAGCAGCGAGTCTAGCGGTACCTACGAGCAGTACTTC.

The chain combines TRBV25-1 with TRBJ1-1; TRBD1 is a possible D gene (5 bases). Germline V CDR1 and CDR2: MGHDK, SYGVNS. The V end lost 7 bases, the J end lost 1 base, and 19 bases lay between the germline ends. CDR3 size: 16 residues. CDR3 sequence (DNA): TGTGCCAGCATCAAGGACGGGACGGGTAAGAACACTGAAGCTTTCTTT. Amino acids: CASIKDGTGKNTEAFF.

The chain joins TRBV20-1 to TRBJ2-3; TRBD2 matches 11 bases. The CDR3 sequence is 15 residues long. Germline CDR1 and CDR2: DFQATT and SNEGSKA (reference sequence). Trimming at V came to 6 bases and at J to 4 bases, leaving 9 bases not matched to a gene. This CDR3 reads CSAKNLAGGPDTQYF. The CDR3, as DNA: TGCAGTGCCAAGAACTTAGCGGGAGGGCCAGATACGCAGTATTTT.

This clonotype occurred a few times. The gene calls are TRBV12-3 or TRBV12-4 and TRBJ1-6, with a possible D match to TRBD1 (5 bases). The CDR3 length is 17 residues. Trimming shortened V by 7 bases and J by 4 bases, and 20 bases separated the two germline ends. The CDR3 is CASTSGTLTPYNSPLHF. CDR3 coding DNA: TGTGCCAGCACCTCAGGGACCCTTACCCCATATAATTCACCCCTCCACTTT.

The chain employs TRBV3-1 and TRBJ1-2, with TRBD1 identical over 7 bases. The CDR3 totals 14 residues. With 2 bases clipped from V and 2 bases from J, the junction kept 2 bases outside the gene matches. Looked up from germline, CDR1 is LGHDT and CDR2 is YNNKEL (reference sequence). CDR3 nucleotide sequence: TGTGCCAGCAGCCAACTGACAGGGAACTATGGCTACACCTTC. Its translation is CASSQLTGNYGYTF.

To note about this clonotype: The germline gene is not matched at one end of the junction; a read error may be the cause. This chain links TRBV7-9 with TRBJ1-5, with D hard to call. The CDR3 contains 13 residues. The germline CDR1 and CDR2 sequences are SEHNR and FQNEAQ (reference sequence). The CDR3, as DNA: TGTGCCAGCAGCTTGGCACCCAATCAGCCCCAGAATTTT. As protein: CASSLAPNQPQNF.

This CDR3 is CASSGDSHSPLHF. In DNA form, the CDR3 reads TGTGCCAGCAGTGGGGACAGCCATTCACCCCTCCACTTT. V is TRBV6-2 or TRBV6-3 and J is TRBJ1-6; 7 bases line up with TRBD1. V trimming: 5 bases; J trimming: 8 bases; junction bases outside the gene matches: 3. The CDR3 spans 13 residues. Germline V gives CDR1 MNHEY, CDR2 SVGEGT.

This clonotype occurred a few times. This chain uses TRBV7-7 with TRBJ1-1; D remains unclear. Trimming pared 0 bases from V and 0 bases from J, leaving 11 bases between. The CDR3 runs to 16 residues. In germline, CDR1 is SSHAT, CDR2 FNYEAQ (reference sequence). The DNA for the CDR3 is TGTGCCAGCAGCTTAGCGCTTACCGATATGAACACTGAAGCTTTCTTT. Residues: CASSLALTDMNTEAFF.

This clonotype was recorded a few times. The chain links TRBV7-3 to TRBJ2-3, with unresolved D. The CDR3 has 12 residues. Trimming removed 5 bases at V and 0 bases at J, with 3 bases between. Germline V lookup: CDR1 SGHTA, CDR2 FQGTGA. The CDR3 is CASSPSTDTQYF. CDR3 DNA: TGTGCCAGCAGCCCGAGCACAGATACGCAGTATTTT.

The chain joins TRBV6-5 to TRBJ1-6; D not resolved. Germline loops: CDR1 MNHEY, CDR2 SVGAGI. The germline V and J ends were trimmed by 0 bases and 7 bases, with 13 bases remaining between them. CDR3 length equals 16 residues. DNA for the CDR3: TGTGCCAGCAGTTACTCTTTGCCCCATGGGAATTCACCCCTCCACTTT. It translates to CASSYSLPHGNSPLHF.

This clonotype was observed a few times. This chain uses TRBV13 with TRBJ2-3, with 9 bases matching TRBD2. Per the germline V gene, CDR1 is PRHDT and CDR2 is FYEKMQ (reference sequence). The CDR3 loop spans 17 amino acids. V was clipped by 4 bases and J by 6 bases; unmatched bases: 14. The CDR3 DNA sequence: TGTGCCAGCAGCTCCCCTCTCCGCGGGGGGGCCTCCGATACGCAGTATTTT. This encodes CASSSPLRGGASDTQYF. The full variable domain, rest sourced from reference TRBV13 and TRBJ2-3, is AAGVIQSPRHLIKEKRETATLKCYPIPRHDTVYWYQQGPGQDPQFLISFYEKMQSDKGSIPDRFSAQQFSDYHSELNMSSLELGDSALYFCASSSPLRGGASDTQYFGPGTRLTVL.

The chain employs TRBV4-1 and TRBJ1-1, with 7 bases identical to TRBD1. Germline lookup yields CDR1 MGHRA and CDR2 YSYEKL. Germline trimming cut 3 bases from V and 11 bases from J; bases unmatched to any gene: 6. CDR3 length: 12 residues. The CDR3 is CASSHPEDRAFF. Written as DNA, the CDR3 is TGCGCCAGCAGCCACCCGGAGGACAGGGCTTTCTTT.

J is TRBJ2-7 and V is TRBV10-3; D call uncertain. Germline CDR1 and CDR2: ENHRY and SYGVKD. This CDR3 spans 11 amino acids. V was clipped by 7 bases and J by 4 bases, with 8 bases between them. The CDR3 nucleotides read TGTGCCATCAATCATCTTTACGAGCAGTACGTC. This codes for CAINHLYEQYV.

The rearrangement uses TRBV28 and TRBJ1-1; D may be TRBD1 (5 bases). Looked up from germline, CDR1 is MDHEN and CDR2 is SYDVKM. CDR3 length: 13 residues. V was shortened by 6 bases and J by 4 bases, with 12 bases between the two germline ends. CDR3 loop: CASSGGAGTEAFF. DNA of the CDR3: TGTGCCAGCAGCGGTGGGGCGGGCACTGAAGCTTTCTTT.

This clonotype was found a few times. This chain connects TRBV7-2 to TRBJ2-3, with 8 bases matching TRBD2. The CDR3 covers 12 residues. CDR1 is SGHTA and CDR2 is FQGNSA in the germline V gene. Losses at the gene ends were 0 bases for V and 13 bases for J; bases not matched to a gene: 3. CDR3 amino acids: CASSLAGRGEYF. CDR3 coding DNA: TGTGCCAGCAGCTTAGCGGGGCGGGGGGAGTATTTT.

Relative to its sample, this clonotype is large. The chain recombines TRBV7-3 with TRBJ2-2, with 15 bases that match TRBD2. V was pared by 5 bases and J by 0 bases, with 10 bases of the junction left unmatched. CDR1 and CDR2 (germline): SGHTA, FQGTGA. The CDR3 has 20 residues. The CDR3 nucleotides are TGTGCCAGCAGCCCGCCGGGACTAGCGGGGGGCCCTGCGAACACCGGGGAGCTGTTTTTT. It encodes CASSPPGLAGGPANTGELFF.

The rearrangement links TRBV7-2 to TRBJ2-5; perhaps TRBD2 as D (7 bases). Germline V lookup: CDR1 SGHTA, CDR2 FQGNSA. V was cut by 0 bases and J by 2 bases, with 13 bases left in between. The CDR3 totals 16 residues. The DNA of the CDR3 is TGTGCCAGCAGCTTAGCCCCGGGGGGCCATCAAGAGACCCAGTACTTC. Amino acids: CASSLAPGGHQETQYF.

The V gene is TRBV28, the J gene TRBJ2-2; D tentatively reads TRBD1 or TRBD2 (5 bases each). The V gene lost 6 bases and the J gene lost 0 bases, with 14 bases spanning the gap. CDR3 length: 16 amino acids. CDR1 and CDR2 from the germline V gene are MDHEN and SYDVKM. In DNA, the CDR3 is TGTGCCAGCAGCTTCCTAGGGACGGCGAACACCGGGGAGCTGTTTTTT. Its translation: CASSFLGTANTGELFF.

The genes are TRBV28 and TRBJ2-5; 12 bases fit TRBD2. V shed 2 bases, J shed 9 bases, and the junction held 7 bases outside the gene matches. There are 15 residues in the CDR3. The germline CDR1 and CDR2 sequences are MDHEN and SYDVKM. CDR3 bases: TGTGCCAGCAGTTTACGACTAGCGGGGGAATTGGCCCAGTACTTC. This encodes CASSLRLAGELAQYF.

By its share, this clonotype is large. The rearrangement joins TRBV7-2 to TRBJ2-5, with 8 bases lining up with TRBD2. The CDR3 loop spans 12 amino acids. From germline, CDR1 is SGHTA and CDR2 FQGNSA. The ends lost 6 bases at V and 3 bases at J; junction bases unmatched: 0. The CDR3 loop is CASSSGEETQYF. CDR3 in DNA: TGTGCCAGCAGTAGCGGGGAAGAGACCCAGTACTTC.

This clonotype was found a few times. The V gene is TRBV28, the J gene TRBJ1-5; D is unclear. CDR3 length equals 13 residues. The germline V gene encodes CDR1 MDHEN and CDR2 SYDVKM. Trimming left V 2 bases short and J 3 bases short, with 5 bases between. CDR3 in amino acids: CASSLLNNQPQHF. The CDR3 coding sequence is TGTGCCAGCAGTTTACTGAACAATCAGCCCCAGCATTTT.

The chain joins TRBV19 to TRBJ1-3; no reliable D call. CDR1 and CDR2 (germline): LNHDA, SQIVND (reference sequence). Trimming shortened V by 0 bases and J by 0 bases, and 12 bases separated the two germline ends. The CDR3 is 17 residues long. The CDR3 region is CASSIEGRTSSGNTIYF. Here the CDR3 DNA reads TGTGCCAGTAGTATAGAGGGCAGGACGAGCTCTGGAAACACCATATATTTT.

This clonotype is medium-sized. The chain has TRBV24-1 and TRBJ2-5; D is perhaps TRBD2 (6 bases). CDR1 is KGHDR, CDR2 SFDVKD, per germline. The CDR3 spans 13 residues. V was clipped by 7 bases and J by 3 bases, with 11 bases between them. The CDR3 sequence: CATRAREEETQYF. CDR3 DNA sequence: TGTGCCACCAGGGCGAGGGAGGAAGAGACCCAGTACTTC.

This clonotype has just a few counts. The chain carries TRBV6-2 or TRBV6-3 and TRBJ2-5; the match to TRBD2 covers 7 bases. The CDR3 length is 16 residues. The V gene's germline CDR1 is MNHEY and CDR2 SVGEGT. V was clipped by 5 bases and J by 4 bases; unmatched bases: 13. The DNA of the CDR3 is TGTGCCAGCAGTCGCCTCCCCGCGGGAGCGGGAGAGACCCAGTACTTC. Translation gives CASSRLPAGAGETQYF.

The table lists this clonotype with a few counts. The chain combines TRBV4-3 with TRBJ2-3; no definite D call. V was pared by 0 bases and J by 5 bases, with 9 bases between. CDR3 length equals 14 residues. CDR1 and CDR2 (germline): LGHNA, YSLEER. The CDR3 coding sequence is TGCGCCAGCAGCCAAGAAGGGTTTGGAGATACGCAGTATTTT. It is translated as CASSQEGFGDTQYF.

Judged by abundance, this clonotype is medium-sized. V and J are TRBV28 and TRBJ1-2; D gene uncertain. CDR3 length: 11 residues. Trimming took 6 bases from V and 6 from J, leaving 8 bases between them. The germline CDR1 and CDR2 sequences are MDHEN and SYDVKM. This CDR3 is CASSDRDGYTF. As DNA, the CDR3 is TGTGCCAGCAGCGATCGTGATGGCTACACCTTC.